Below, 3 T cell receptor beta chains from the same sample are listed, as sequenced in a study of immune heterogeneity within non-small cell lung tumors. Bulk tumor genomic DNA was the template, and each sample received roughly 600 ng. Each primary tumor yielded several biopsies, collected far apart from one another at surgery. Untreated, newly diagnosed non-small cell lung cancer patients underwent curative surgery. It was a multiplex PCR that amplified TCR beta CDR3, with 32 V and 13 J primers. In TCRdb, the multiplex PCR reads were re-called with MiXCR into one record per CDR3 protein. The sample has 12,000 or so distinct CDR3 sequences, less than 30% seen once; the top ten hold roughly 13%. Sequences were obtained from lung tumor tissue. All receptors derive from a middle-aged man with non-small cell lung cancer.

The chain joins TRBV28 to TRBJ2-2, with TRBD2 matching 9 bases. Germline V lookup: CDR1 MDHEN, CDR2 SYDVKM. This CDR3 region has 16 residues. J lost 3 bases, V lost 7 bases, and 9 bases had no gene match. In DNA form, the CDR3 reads TGTGCCAGCAACCGACCGGGCGGGGGGGACACCGGGGAGCTGTTTTTT. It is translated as CASNRPGGGDTGELFF.

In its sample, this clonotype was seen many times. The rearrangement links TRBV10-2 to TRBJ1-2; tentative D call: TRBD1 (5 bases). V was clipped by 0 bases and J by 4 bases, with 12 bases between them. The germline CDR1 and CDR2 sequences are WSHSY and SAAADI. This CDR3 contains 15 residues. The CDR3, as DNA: TGCGCCAGCAGTGAGTCCGGTGGGGCTACCTATGGCTACACCTTC. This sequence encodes CASSESGGATYGYTF.

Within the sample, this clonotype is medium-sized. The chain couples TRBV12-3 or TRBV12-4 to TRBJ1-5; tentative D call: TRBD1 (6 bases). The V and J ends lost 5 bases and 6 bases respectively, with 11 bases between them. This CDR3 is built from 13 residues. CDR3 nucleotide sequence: TGTGCCAGCAGTCTAACAGGGCGTCAGCCCCAGCATTTT. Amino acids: CASSLTGRQPQHF.